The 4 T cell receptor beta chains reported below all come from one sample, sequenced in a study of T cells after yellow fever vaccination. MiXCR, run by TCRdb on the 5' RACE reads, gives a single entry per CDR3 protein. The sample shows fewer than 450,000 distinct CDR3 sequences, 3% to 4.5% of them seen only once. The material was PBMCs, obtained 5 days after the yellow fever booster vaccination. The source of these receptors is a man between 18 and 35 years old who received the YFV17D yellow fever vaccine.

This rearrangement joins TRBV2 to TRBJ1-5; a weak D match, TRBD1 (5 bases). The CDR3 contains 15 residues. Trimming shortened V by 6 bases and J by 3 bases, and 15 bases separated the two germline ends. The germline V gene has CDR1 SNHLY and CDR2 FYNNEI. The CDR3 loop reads CASRVGPVINQPQHF. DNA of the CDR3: TGTGCCAGCAGGGTGGGGCCGGTAATCAATCAGCCCCAGCATTTT.

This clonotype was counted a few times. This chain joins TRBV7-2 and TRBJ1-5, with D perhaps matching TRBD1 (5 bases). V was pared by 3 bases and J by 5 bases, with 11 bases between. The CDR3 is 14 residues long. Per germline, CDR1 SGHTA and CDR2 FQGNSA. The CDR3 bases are TGTGCCAGCAGCTTGGGAGGGGTCTATCAGCCCCAGCATTTT. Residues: CASSLGGVYQPQHF.

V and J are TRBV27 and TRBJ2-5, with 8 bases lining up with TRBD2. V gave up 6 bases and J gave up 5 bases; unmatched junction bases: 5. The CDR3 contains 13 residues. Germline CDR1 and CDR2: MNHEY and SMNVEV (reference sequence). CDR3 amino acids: CASRRGAAETQYF. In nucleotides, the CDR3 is TGTGCCAGCAGGCGGGGGGCGGCGGAGACCCAGTACTTC.

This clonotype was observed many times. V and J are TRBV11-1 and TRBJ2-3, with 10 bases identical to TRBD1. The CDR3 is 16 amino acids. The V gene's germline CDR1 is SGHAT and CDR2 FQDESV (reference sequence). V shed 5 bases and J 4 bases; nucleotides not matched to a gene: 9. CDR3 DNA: TGTGCCAGCAGCGGCCCCGGGACAGGGGCATCAGATACGCAGTATTTT. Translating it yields CASSGPGTGASDTQYF.